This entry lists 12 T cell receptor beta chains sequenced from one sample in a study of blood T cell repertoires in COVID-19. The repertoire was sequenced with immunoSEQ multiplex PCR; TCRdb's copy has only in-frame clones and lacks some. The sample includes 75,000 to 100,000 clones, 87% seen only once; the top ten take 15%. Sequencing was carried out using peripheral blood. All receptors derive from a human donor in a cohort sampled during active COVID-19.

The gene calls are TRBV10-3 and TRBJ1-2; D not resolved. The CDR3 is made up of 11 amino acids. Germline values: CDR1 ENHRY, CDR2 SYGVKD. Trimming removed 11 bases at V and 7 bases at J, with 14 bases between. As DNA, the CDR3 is TGTGCCTCTTACGAAGGAGGTGGCTACACCTTC. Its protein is CASYEGGGYTF.

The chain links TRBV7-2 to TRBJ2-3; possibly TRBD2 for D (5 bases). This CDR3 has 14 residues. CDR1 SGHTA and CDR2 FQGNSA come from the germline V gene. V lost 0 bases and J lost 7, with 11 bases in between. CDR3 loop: CASSLAPSRYTQYF. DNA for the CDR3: TGTGCCAGCAGCTTAGCGCCTAGCCGGTATACGCAGTATTTT.

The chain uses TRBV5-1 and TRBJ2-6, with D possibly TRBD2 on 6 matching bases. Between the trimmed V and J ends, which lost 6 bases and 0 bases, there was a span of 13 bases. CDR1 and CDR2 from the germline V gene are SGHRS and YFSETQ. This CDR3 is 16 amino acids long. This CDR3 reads CASTPGGISGANVLTF. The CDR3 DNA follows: TGCGCCAGCACTCCTGGGGGGATCTCTGGGGCCAACGTCCTGACTTTC.

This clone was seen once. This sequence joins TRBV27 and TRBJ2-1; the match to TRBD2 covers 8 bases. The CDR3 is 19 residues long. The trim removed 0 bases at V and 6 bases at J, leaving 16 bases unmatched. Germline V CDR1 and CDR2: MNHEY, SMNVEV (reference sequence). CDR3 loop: CASSLSQGTGTSGPNEQFF. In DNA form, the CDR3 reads TGTGCCAGCAGTTTATCACAGGGTACCGGGACTAGTGGTCCCAATGAGCAGTTCTTC.

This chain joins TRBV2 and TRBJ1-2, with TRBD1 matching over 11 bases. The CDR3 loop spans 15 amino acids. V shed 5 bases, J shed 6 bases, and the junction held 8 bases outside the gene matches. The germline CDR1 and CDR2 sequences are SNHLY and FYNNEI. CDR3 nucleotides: TGTGCCAGCAGTACAAAGGGGACAGGGGGAGATGGCTACACCTTC. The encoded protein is CASSTKGTGGDGYTF.

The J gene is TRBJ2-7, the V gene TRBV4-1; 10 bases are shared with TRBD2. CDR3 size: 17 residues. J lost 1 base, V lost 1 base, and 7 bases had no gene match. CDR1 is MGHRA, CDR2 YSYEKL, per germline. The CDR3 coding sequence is TGCGCCAGCAGCCAAGCCCGACTAGCGGGTGAATCCTACGAGCAGTACTTC. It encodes CASSQARLAGESYEQYF.

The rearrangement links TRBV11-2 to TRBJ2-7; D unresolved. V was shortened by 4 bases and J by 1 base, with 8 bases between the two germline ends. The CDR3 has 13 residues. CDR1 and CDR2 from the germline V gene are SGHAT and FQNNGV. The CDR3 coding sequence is TGTGCCAGCAGCTCGTTAGATTCCTACGAGCAGTACTTC. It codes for CASSSLDSYEQYF.

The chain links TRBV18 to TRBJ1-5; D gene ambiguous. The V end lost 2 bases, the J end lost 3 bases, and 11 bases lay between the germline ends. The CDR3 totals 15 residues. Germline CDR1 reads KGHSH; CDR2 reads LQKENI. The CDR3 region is CASSPGLRDNQPQHF. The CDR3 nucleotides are TGTGCCAGCTCACCAGGTCTGAGGGACAATCAGCCCCAGCATTTT.

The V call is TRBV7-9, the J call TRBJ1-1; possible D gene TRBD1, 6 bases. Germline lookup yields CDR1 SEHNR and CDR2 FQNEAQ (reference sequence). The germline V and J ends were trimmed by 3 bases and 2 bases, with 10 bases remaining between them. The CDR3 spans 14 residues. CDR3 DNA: TGTGCCAGCAGCTTGGCAGGGGATAACACTGAAGCTTTCTTT. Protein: CASSLAGDNTEAFF.

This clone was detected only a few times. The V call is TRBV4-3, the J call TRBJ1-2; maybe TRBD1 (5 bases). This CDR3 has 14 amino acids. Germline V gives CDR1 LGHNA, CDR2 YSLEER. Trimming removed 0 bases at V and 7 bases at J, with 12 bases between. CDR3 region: CASSQEVQVTGYTF. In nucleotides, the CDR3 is TGCGCCAGCAGCCAAGAGGTACAGGTGACTGGCTACACCTTC.

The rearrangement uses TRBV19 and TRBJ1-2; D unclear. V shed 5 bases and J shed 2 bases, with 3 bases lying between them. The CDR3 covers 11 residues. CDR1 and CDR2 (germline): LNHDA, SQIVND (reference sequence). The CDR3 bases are TGTGCCAGTAGTGTAAACTATGGCTACACCTTC. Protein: CASSVNYGYTF.

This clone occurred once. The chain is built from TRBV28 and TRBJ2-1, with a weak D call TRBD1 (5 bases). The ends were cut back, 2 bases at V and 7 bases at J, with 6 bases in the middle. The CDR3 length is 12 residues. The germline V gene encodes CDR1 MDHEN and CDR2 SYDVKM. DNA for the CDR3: TGTGCCAGCAGTTTACAGGGAAATGAGCAGTTCTTC. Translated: CASSLQGNEQFF.